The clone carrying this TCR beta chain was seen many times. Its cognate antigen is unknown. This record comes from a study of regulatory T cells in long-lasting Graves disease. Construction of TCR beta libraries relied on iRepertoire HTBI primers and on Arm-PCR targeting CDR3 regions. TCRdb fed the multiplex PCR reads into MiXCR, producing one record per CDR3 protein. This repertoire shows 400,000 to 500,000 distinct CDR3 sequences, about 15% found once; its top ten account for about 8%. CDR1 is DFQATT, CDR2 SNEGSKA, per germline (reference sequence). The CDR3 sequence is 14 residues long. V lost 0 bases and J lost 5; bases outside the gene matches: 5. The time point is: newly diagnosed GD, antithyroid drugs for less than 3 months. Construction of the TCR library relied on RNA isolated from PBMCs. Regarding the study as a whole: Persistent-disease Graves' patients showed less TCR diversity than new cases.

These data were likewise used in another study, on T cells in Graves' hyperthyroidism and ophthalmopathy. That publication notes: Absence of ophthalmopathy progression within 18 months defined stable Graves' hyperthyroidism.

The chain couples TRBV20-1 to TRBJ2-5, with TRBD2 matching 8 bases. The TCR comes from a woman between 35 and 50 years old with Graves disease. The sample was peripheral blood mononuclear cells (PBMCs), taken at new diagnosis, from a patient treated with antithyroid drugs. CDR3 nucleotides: TGCAGTGCTAGAGATTCCGGGAGGGGGGAGACCCAGTACTTC. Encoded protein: CSARDSGRGETQYF.